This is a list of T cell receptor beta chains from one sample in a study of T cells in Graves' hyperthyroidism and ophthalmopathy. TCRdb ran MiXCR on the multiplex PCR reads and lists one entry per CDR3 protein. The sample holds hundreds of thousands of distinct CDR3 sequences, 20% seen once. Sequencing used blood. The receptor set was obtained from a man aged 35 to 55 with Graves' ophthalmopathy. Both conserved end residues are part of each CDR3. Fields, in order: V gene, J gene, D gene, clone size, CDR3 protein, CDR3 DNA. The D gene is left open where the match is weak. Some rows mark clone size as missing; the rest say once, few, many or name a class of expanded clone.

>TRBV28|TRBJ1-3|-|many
CASSLMAIGGSGNTIYF
TGTGCCAGCAGTTTGATGGCAATTGGGGGTAGTGGAAACACCATATATTTT
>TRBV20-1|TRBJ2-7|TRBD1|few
CSARDSGTYEQYF
TGCAGTGCGAGGGACAGCGGAACCTACGAGCAGTACTTC
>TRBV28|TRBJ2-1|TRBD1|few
CASKGGTGYNEQFF
TGTGCCAGCAAGGGGGGGACAGGGTACAATGAGCAGTTCTTC
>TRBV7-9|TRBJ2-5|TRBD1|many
CASSLGQGTLQTQYF
TGTGCCAGCAGCTTGGGACAGGGGACCTTACAGACCCAGTACTTC
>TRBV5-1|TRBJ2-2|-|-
CASGLYNTGELFF
TGCGCCAGCGGCTTGTACAACACCGGGGAGCTGTTTTTT
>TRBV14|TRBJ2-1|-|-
CASSQEGPGAYNEQFF
TGTGCCAGCAGCCAAGAGGGTCCAGGGGCCTACAATGAGCAGTTCTTC
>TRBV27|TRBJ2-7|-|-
CASSLSRGATAYEQYF
TGTGCCAGCAGTTTATCGAGGGGGGCGACTGCCTACGAGCAGTACTTC
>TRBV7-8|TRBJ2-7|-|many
CASSGASVASYEQYF
TGTGCCAGCAGCGGGGCTAGCGTTGCCTCCTACGAGCAGTACTTC
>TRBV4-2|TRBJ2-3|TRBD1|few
CASSQAGTGVPDTQYF
TGTGCCAGCAGCCAAGCCGGGACAGGGGTCCCAGATACGCAGTATTTT
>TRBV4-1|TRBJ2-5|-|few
CASSQGTFQETQYF
TGCGCCAGCAGCCAGGGGACATTCCAAGAGACCCAGTACTTC
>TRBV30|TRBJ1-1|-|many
CAWSVIATLNTEAFF
TGTGCCTGGAGTGTAATCGCGACTTTGAACACTGAAGCTTTCTTT
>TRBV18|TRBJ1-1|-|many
CASSPQGGENTEAFF
TGTGCCAGCTCACCACAGGGGGGGGAGAACACTGAAGCTTTCTTT
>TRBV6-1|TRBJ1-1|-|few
CASMNTEAFF
TGTGCCAGTATGAACACTGAAGCTTTCTTT
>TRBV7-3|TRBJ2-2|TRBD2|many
CASSSAPGTTTGELFF
TGTGCCAGCAGCTCTGCCCCCGGGACTACGACCGGGGAGCTGTTTTTT
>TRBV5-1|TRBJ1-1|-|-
CASSSQGNWETNTEAFF
TGCGCCAGCAGCTCACAGGGAAATTGGGAGACGAACACTGAAGCTTTCTTT
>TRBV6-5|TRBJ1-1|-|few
CASSYPVGTEAFF
TGTGCCAGCAGTTACCCAGTCGGCACTGAAGCTTTCTTT
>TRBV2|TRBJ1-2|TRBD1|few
CASSETGGRYGYTF
TGTGCCAGCAGTGAAACAGGGGGTCGCTATGGCTACACCTTC
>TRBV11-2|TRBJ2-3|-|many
CASRSEGQSTQYF
TGTGCCAGCAGATCGGAGGGACAATCCACGCAGTATTTT
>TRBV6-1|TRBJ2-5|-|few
CASSVQGQETQYF
TGTGCCAGCAGCGTCCAGGGTCAAGAGACCCAGTACTTC
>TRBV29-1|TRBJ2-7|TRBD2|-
CSASLRLAEAHEQYF
TGCAGCGCTAGTCTTCGACTAGCCGAGGCCCACGAGCAGTACTTC
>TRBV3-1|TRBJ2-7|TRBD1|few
CASSQAQGGTGGDEQYF
TGTGCCAGCAGCCAAGCCCAGGGGGGGACAGGGGGCGACGAGCAGTACTTC
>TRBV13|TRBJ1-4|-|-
CASSPTRDSREKLFF
TGTGCCAGCAGCCCGACCCGGGACTCAAGGGAAAAACTGTTTTTT
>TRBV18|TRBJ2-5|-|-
CASSPRQSRGQETQYF
TGTGCCAGCTCACCCCGACAGTCCCGGGGGCAAGAGACCCAGTACTTC
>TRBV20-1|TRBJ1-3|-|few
CSASSEGDTIYF
TGCAGTGCTAGCTCAGAGGGAGACACCATATATTTT
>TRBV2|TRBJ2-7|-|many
CASRADRPSSYEQYF
TGTGCCAGCAGGGCCGACAGGCCGAGCTCCTACGAGCAGTACTTC
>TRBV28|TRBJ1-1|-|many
CASSLGRQNTEAFF
TGTGCCAGCAGTTTAGGCCGCCAGAACACTGAAGCTTTCTTT
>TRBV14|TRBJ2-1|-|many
CASSQQQGWQFF
TGTGCCAGCAGCCAACAACAGGGATGGCAGTTCTTC
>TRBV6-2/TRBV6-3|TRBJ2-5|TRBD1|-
CASAPGQGVTETQYF
TGTGCCAGCGCGCCGGGACAGGGGGTTACGGAGACCCAGTACTTC
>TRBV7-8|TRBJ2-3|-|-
CASSLVGGIPDTQYF
TGTGCCAGCAGCTTAGTTGGGGGGATCCCAGATACGCAGTATTTT
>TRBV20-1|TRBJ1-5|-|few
CSARDRVWRWFGQPQHF
TGCAGTGCTAGAGACAGGGTTTGGCGTTGGTTCGGTCAGCCCCAGCATTTT
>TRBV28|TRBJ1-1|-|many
CASSSGIIAFF
TGTGCCAGCAGTTCAGGAATCATAGCTTTCTTT
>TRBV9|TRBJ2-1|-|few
CASSAPGPYNEQFF
TGTGCCAGCAGCGCCCCGGGCCCCTACAATGAGCAGTTCTTC
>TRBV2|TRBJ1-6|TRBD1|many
CASTSGQAYNSPLHF
TGTGCCAGCACCTCGGGACAGGCCTATAATTCACCCCTCCACTTT
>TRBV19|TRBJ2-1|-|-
CASRVTAANEQFF
TGTGCCAGTAGGGTGACGGCCGCAAATGAGCAGTTCTTC
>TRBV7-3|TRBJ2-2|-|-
CASTRDSGVRGELFF
TGTGCCAGCACCCGAGATTCAGGGGTTAGGGGGGAGCTGTTTTTT
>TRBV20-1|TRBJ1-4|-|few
CSASPPHPGGNEKLFF
TGCAGTGCTAGCCCCCCGCACCCGGGGGGGAATGAAAAACTGTTTTTT
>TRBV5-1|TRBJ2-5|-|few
CASSSGGGGETQYF
TGCGCCAGCAGCTCAGGAGGGGGCGGGGAGACCCAGTACTTC
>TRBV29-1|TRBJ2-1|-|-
CSVETDLSYNEQFF
TGCAGCGTTGAAACAGACTTATCCTACAATGAGCAGTTCTTC
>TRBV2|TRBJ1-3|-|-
CASNPGFSGNTIYF
TGTGCCAGCAATCCAGGTTTCTCTGGAAACACCATATATTTT
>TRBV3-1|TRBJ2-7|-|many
CASSQDGRSTEQYF
TGTGCCAGCAGCCAAGATGGGAGATCGACCGAGCAGTACTTC
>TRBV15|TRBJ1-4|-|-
CATSTGSDSGGEKLFF
TGTGCCACCAGCACGGGCTCGGACAGCGGGGGTGAAAAACTGTTTTTT
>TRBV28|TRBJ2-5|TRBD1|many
CASSLPSVGDRGRELETQYF
TGTGCCAGCAGTTTACCCTCAGTGGGGGACAGGGGCCGAGAGCTAGAGACCCAGTACTTC
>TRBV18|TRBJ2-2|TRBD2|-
CASSASGTGELFF
TGTGCCAGCTCGGCTAGCGGCACCGGGGAGCTGTTTTTT
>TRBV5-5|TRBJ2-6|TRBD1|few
CASSSVGDRGPAGANVLTF
TGTGCCAGCAGCTCCGTGGGGGACAGGGGGCCTGCTGGGGCCAACGTCCTGACTTTC
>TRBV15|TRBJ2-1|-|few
CATSPRGPGSDEQFF
TGTGCCACCAGCCCCCGAGGTCCCGGGAGCGATGAGCAGTTCTTC
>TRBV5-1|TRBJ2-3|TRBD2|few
CASSPTSGRFDTQYF
TGCGCCAGCAGCCCAACTAGCGGGAGATTTGATACGCAGTATTTT
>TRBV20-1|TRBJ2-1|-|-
CSARQNEQFF
TGCAGTGCGAGACAGAATGAGCAGTTCTTC
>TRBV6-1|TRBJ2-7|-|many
CASSWVGTRTYEQYF
TGTGCCAGCAGTTGGGTCGGGACACGGACCTACGAGCAGTACTTC
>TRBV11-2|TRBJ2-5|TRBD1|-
CASSLNSRTGQGKTQYF
TGTGCCAGCAGCTTAAATAGTAGGACCGGACAGGGGAAGACCCAGTACTTC
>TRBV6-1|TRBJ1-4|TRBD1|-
CASSPGQGSEKLFF
TGTGCCAGCAGTCCGGGACAGGGCTCTGAAAAACTGTTTTTT
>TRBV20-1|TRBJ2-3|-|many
CSAPTRWADTQYF
TGCAGTGCTCCTACCCGATGGGCAGATACGCAGTATTTT
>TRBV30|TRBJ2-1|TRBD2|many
CAWSAMGSGAWYYNEQFF
TGTGCCTGGAGTGCCATGGGTAGCGGGGCTTGGTACTACAATGAGCAGTTCTTC